In this sample, the clone carrying this T cell receptor beta chain turned up once. The PCR used 60 Vbeta and 13 Jbeta primers. The data were produced by immunoSEQ multiplex PCR, yet TCRdb's version contains in-frame clones alone and is incomplete. The table shows about 170,000 clones, with around 85% occurring only once. With 2 bases removed from V and 2 bases from J, the gap between germline ends came to 3 bases. This CDR3 has 13 amino acids. Germline V gene data show CDR1 as MRHNA and CDR2 as SNTAGT. This record comes from a study of cytomegalovirus exposure and HLA in healthy donors. Sequencing was carried out using PBMCs. The chain couples TRBV6-4 to TRBJ2-2; D gene uncertain. This TCR derives from a male donor in good health and CMV-seronegative. The CDR3 DNA is TGTGCCAGCAGTGACACTAACACCGGGGAGCTGTTTTTT. This codes for CASSDTNTGELFF.